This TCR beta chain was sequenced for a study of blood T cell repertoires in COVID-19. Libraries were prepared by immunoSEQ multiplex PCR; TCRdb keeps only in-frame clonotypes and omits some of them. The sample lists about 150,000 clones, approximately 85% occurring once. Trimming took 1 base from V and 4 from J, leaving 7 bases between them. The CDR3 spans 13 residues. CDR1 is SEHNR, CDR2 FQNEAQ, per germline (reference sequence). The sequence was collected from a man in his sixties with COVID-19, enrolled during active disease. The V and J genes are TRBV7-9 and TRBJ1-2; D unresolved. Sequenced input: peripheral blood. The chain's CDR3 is CASSLEGGYGYTF. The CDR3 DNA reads TGTGCCAGCAGCTTAGAGGGAGGCTATGGCTACACCTTC. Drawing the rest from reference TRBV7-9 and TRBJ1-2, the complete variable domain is DTGVSQNPRHKITKRGQNVTFRCDPISEHNRLYWYRQTLGQGPEFLTYFQNEAQLEKSRLLSDRFSAERPKGSFSTLEIQRTEQGDSAMYLCASSLEGGYGYTFGSGTRLTVV.